The next 5 T cell receptor beta chains were all read from a single sample in a study of blood T cells in healthy people across ages. Then a second PCR, running about 6 to 12 cycles, was carried out with a sample-barcoded 5' primer and a J-beta primer mix. TCRdb used MiXCR to reprocess the 5' RACE reads, holding one entry per CDR3 protein. Here the sample spans some 1,800,000 distinct CDR3 sequences, more than 35% being singletons. The sequencing input was blood. The receptors here all came from a human donor in good health.

V is TRBV6-2 or TRBV6-3 and J is TRBJ1-2; the D gene is possibly TRBD1 (6 bases). Looked up from germline, CDR1 is MNHEY and CDR2 is SVGEGT. Trimming removed 6 bases from V and 8 bases from J, with 16 bases in between. The CDR3 runs 13 residues. Here the CDR3 reads CASRLQGRRGYTF. The CDR3, as DNA: TGTGCCAGCAGACTACAGGGACGGCGAGGCTACACCTTC.

The chain carries TRBV29-1 and TRBJ2-3, with D perhaps matching TRBD2 (6 bases). The CDR3 has 16 residues. Trimming took 6 bases from V and 2 from J, leaving 21 bases between them. Germline loops: CDR1 SQVTM, CDR2 ANQGSEA. This CDR3 reads CSVRGKTLINTDTQYF. Written as DNA, the CDR3 is TGCAGCGTCCGCGGGAAGACACTCATTAACACAGATACGCAGTATTTT.

The CDR3, as DNA: TGTGCCAGCAGTCCCGGGACTAGCCTGTTGAACGAGCAGTACTTC. Its translation: CASSPGTSLLNEQYF. The chain combines TRBV7-9 with TRBJ2-5, with 9 positions matching TRBD2. The closer fit of TRBJ2-7 to the DNA end suggests the J call may be wrong. The CDR3 contains 15 residues. Looked up from germline, CDR1 is SEHNR and CDR2 is FQNEAQ (reference sequence).

The chain links TRBV10-3 to TRBJ1-6; D remains unclear. The CDR3 sequence is 15 residues long. Trimming shortened V by 2 bases and J by 6 bases, and 11 bases separated the two germline ends. Germline assignment: CDR1 ENHRY and CDR2 SYGVKD. The chain's CDR3 is CAISENRATNSPLHF. In DNA, the CDR3 is TGTGCCATCAGTGAGAATAGGGCAACTAATTCACCCCTCCACTTT.

This sequence joins TRBV6-5 and TRBJ1-2; D unclear. The CDR3 is 14 amino acids. Trimming took 0 bases from V and 1 from J, leaving 6 bases between them. Germline V gene sequence: CDR1 MNHEY, CDR2 SVGAGI. The CDR3 sequence: CASSYSLNNYGYTF. The CDR3 DNA reads TGTGCCAGCAGTTACTCGTTAAATAACTATGGCTACACCTTC.